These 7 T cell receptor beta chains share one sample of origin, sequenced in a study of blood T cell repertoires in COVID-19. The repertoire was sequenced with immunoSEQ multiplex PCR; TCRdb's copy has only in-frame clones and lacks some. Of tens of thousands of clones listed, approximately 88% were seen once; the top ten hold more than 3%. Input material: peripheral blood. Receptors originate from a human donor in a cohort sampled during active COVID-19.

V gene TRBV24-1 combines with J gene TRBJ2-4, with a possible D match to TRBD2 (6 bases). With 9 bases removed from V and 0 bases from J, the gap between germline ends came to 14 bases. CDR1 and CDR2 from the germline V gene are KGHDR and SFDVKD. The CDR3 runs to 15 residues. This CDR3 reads CATSSGSVAKNIQYF. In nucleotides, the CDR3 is TGTGCCACCTCATCCGGGAGTGTAGCCAAAAACATTCAGTACTTC.

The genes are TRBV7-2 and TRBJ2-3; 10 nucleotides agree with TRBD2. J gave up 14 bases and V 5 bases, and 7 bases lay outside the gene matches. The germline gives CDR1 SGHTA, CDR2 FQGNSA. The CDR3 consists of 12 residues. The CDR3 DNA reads TGTGCCAGCAGCGCCCAGCGGGGGGGCGGGTATTTT. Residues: CASSAQRGGGYF.

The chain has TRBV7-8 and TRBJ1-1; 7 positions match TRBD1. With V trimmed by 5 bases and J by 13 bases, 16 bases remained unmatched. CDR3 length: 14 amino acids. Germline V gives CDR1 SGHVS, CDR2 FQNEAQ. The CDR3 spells CASSLGWTGQEVFF. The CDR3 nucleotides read TGTGCCAGCAGCCTAGGGTGGACAGGACAGGAGGTTTTCTTT.

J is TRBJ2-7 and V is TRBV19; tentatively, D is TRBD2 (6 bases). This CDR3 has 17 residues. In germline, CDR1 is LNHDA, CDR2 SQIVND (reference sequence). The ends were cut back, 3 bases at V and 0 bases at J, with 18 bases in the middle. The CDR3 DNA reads TGTGCCAGTAGTATCCCCGGCCGGGGGACCGGCTCCTACGAGCAGTACTTC. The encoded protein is CASSIPGRGTGSYEQYF.

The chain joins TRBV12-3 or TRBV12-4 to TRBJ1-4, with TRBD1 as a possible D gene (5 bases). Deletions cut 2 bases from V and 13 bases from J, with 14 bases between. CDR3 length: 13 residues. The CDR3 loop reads CASSLTVLGPLFF. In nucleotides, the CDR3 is TGTGCCAGCAGTTTAACGGTTTTGGGGCCACTGTTTTTT.

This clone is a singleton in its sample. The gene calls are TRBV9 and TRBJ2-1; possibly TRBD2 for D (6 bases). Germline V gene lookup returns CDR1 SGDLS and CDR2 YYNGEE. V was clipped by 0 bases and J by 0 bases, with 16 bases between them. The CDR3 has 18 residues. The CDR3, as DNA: TGTGCCAGCAGCGTAGACGGGACTGGATTTTCCTCCTACAATGAGCAGTTCTTC. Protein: CASSVDGTGFSSYNEQFF.

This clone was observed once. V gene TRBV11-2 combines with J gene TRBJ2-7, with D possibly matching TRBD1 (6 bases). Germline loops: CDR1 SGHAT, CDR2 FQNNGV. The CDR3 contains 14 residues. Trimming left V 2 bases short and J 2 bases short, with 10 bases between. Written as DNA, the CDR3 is TGTGCCAGCAGCTTAACAGGGTTAGCCTACGAGCAGTACTTC. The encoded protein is CASSLTGLAYEQYF.